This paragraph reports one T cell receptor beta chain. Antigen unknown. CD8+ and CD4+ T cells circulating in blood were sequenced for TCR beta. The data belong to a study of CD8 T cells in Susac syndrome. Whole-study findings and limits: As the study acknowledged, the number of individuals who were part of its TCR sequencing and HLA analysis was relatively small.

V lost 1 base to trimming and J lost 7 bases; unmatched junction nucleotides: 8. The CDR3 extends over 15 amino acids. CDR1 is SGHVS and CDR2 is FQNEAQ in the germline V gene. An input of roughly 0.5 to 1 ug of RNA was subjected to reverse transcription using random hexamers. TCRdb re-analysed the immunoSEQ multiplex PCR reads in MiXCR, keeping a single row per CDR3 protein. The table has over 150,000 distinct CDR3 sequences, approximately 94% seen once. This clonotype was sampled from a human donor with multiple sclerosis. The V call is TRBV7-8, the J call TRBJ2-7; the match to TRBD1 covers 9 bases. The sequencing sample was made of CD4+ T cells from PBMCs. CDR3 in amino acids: CASSLGGDRVWEQYF. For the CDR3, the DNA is TGTGCCAGCAGCTTAGGGGGGGACAGGGTATGGGAGCAGTACTTC.